Presented here are 8 T cell receptor beta chains from one specimen sequenced in a study of shared clonotypes between healthy human individuals. The protocol was immunoSEQ multiplex PCR, while the TCRdb copy is restricted to in-frame clones and leaves out a portion. This table has around 500,000 clones, 79% appearing once. The source material was PBMCs. The origin of the receptors is a woman aged 40 to 50 in good health. Some clones in this sample may be carry-over from other donors' samples.

J is TRBJ1-4 and V is TRBV5-1, with D unresolved. The CDR3 length is 14 residues. Germline V CDR1 and CDR2: SGHRS, YFSETQ. Trimming took 4 bases from V and 4 from J, leaving 11 bases between them. The CDR3 spells CASSPALDNEKLFF. The DNA of the CDR3 is TGCGCCAGCAGCCCGGCGTTGGATAATGAAAAACTGTTTTTT.

The chain recombines TRBV4-3 with TRBJ2-1, with 7 bases fitting TRBD2. The CDR3 spans 15 residues. The germline CDR1 and CDR2 sequences are LGHNA and YSLEER. V was pared by 2 bases and J by 1 base, with 2 bases of the junction left unmatched. CDR3 DNA sequence: TGCGCCAGCAGCCAAAACGGGAGGTCCTACAATGAGCAGTTCTTC. The encoded protein is CASSQNGRSYNEQFF.

The gene calls are TRBV7-8 and TRBJ1-5; 7 positions agree with TRBD1. CDR3 length: 17 amino acids. Germline-derived CDR1 and CDR2 are SGHVS and FQNEAQ. With 5 bases clipped from V and 0 bases from J, the junction kept 10 bases outside the gene matches. This chain's CDR3 is CASSTRQGNYSNQPQHF. DNA of the CDR3: TGTGCCAGCAGCACCCGACAGGGAAACTATAGCAATCAGCCCCAGCATTTT.

The chain employs TRBV6-1 and TRBJ2-1; D could derive from TRBD1 or TRBD2 (5 bases each). This CDR3 spans 15 amino acids. The V end was cut by 1 base, the J end by 4 bases, with 11 bases between. Germline lookup yields CDR1 MNHNS and CDR2 SASEGT. Here the CDR3 DNA reads TGTGCCAGCAGTGAAGGATTTTGGGGGTACAATGAGCAGTTCTTC. Amino acids: CASSEGFWGYNEQFF.

The V call is TRBV18, the J call TRBJ2-2; D not resolved. Trimming took off 3 bases at V and 1 base at J, with 9 bases between the two ends. The germline gives CDR1 KGHSH, CDR2 LQKENI. This CDR3 has 15 amino acids. This CDR3 is CASSPRTGNTGELFF. In nucleotides, the CDR3 is TGTGCCAGCTCACCTAGGACCGGGAACACCGGGGAGCTGTTTTTT. Full variable domain (remainder filled in from reference TRBV18 and TRBJ2-2): NAGVMQNPRHLVRRRGQEARLRCSPMKGHSHVYWYRQLPEEGLKFMVYLQKENIIDESGMPKERFSAEFPKEGPSILRIQQVVRGDSAAYFCASSPRTGNTGELFFGEGSRLTVL.

The gene calls are TRBV27 and TRBJ2-5; the D is unclear. This CDR3 has 10 amino acids. From germline, CDR1 is MNHEY and CDR2 SMNVEV (reference sequence). Trimming took 6 bases from V and 10 from J, leaving 9 bases between them. The CDR3 sequence: CASSLVDQYF. In DNA form, the CDR3 reads TGTGCCAGCAGCCTGGTGGACCAGTACTTC.

V and J are TRBV29-1 and TRBJ2-7, with 14 bases fitting TRBD2. Trimming removed 7 bases from V and 9 bases from J; junction bases left unmatched: 8. Per the germline V gene, CDR1 is SQVTM and CDR2 is ANQGSEA. This CDR3 is 13 amino acids long. In DNA, the CDR3 is TGCAGCGACTTAAGACTAGCGGGAGGGCCGCAGTACTTC. Its translation: CSDLRLAGGPQYF.

V usage is TRBV10-3 and J usage is TRBJ1-4, with D possibly matching TRBD1 (6 bases). CDR1 is ENHRY, CDR2 SYGVKD, per germline. The ends were cut back, 8 bases at V and 10 bases at J, with 26 bases in the middle. The CDR3 runs 16 residues. Written as DNA, the CDR3 is TGTGCCATCGCCCCCCATCGTTTTAGTGCCAGGGGAAAACTGTTTTTT. This sequence encodes CAIAPHRFSARGKLFF.